The TCR beta chain described here comes from a study of cytomegalovirus exposure and HLA in healthy donors. CDR3 length equals 17 residues. The V and J ends lost 1 base and 3 bases, in that order; junction bases with no gene match: 8. CDR1 and CDR2 (germline): SGHRS, YFSETQ. With 60 Vbeta and 13 Jbeta primers, the PCR was carried out. Clones were sequenced by immunoSEQ multiplex PCR, and TCRdb holds only the in-frame ones, with some missing. The sample carries 100,000 to 150,000 clones, around 77% recorded once. This chain connects TRBV5-1 to TRBJ2-3; 10 nucleotides line up with TRBD2. This clonotype was sampled from a human donor in good health. The specimen was PBMCs. Here the CDR3 DNA reads TGCGCCAGCAGCTTGTCGGCTAGCGGGAGTCCAACAGATACGCAGTATTTT. Translating gives CASSLSASGSPTDTQYF.